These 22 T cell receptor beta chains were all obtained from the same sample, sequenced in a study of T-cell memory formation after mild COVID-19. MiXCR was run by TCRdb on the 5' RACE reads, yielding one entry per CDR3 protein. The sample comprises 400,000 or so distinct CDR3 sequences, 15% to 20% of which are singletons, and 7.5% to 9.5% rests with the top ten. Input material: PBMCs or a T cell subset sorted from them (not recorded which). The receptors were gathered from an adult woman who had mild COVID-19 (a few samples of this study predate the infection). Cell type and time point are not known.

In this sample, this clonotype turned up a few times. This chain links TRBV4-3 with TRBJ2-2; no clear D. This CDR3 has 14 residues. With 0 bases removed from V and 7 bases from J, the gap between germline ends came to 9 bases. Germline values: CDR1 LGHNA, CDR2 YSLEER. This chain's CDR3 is CASSQDKYLGELFF. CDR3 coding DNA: TGCGCCAGCAGCCAAGATAAGTACCTCGGGGAGCTGTTTTTT.

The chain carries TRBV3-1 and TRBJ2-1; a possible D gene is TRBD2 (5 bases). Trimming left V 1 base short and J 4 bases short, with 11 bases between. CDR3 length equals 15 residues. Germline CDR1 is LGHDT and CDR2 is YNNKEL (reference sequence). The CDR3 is CASSQGGSGYNEQFF. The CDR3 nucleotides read TGTGCCAGCAGCCAAGGTGGTTCGGGGTACAATGAGCAGTTCTTC.

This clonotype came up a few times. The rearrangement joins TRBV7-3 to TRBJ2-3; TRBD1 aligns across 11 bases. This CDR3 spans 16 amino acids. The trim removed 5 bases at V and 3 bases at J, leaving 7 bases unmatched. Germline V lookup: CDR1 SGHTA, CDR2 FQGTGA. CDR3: CASSQGQGAGTDTQYF. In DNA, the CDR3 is TGTGCCAGCAGCCAAGGACAGGGGGCCGGGACAGATACGCAGTATTTT.

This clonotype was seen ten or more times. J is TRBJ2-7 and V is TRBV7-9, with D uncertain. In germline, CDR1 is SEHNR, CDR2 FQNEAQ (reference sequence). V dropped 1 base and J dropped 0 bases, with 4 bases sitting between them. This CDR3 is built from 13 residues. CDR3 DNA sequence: TGTGCCAGCAGCTTAGGATACTCCTACGAGCAGTACTTC. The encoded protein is CASSLGYSYEQYF. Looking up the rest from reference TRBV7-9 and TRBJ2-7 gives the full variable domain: DTGVSQNPRHKITKRGQNVTFRCDPISEHNRLYWYRQTLGQGPEFLTYFQNEAQLEKSRLLSDRFSAERPKGSFSTLEIQRTEQGDSAMYLCASSLGYSYEQYFGPGTRLTVT.

The CDR3 loop is CATSGLDTQYF. The CDR3 coding sequence is TGTGCCACCAGTGGGTTGGATACGCAGTATTTT. The chain couples TRBV24-1 to TRBJ2-3; the D is unclear. V gave up 5 bases and J gave up 6 bases, with 5 bases separating them. Germline V gene lookup returns CDR1 KGHDR and CDR2 SFDVKD. The CDR3 spans 11 residues.

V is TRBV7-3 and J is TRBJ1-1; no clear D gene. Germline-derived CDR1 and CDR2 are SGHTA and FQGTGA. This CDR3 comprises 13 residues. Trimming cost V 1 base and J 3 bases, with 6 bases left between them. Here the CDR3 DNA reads TGTGCCAGCAGCTTAATCAGAGACACTGAAGCTTTCTTT. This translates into CASSLIRDTEAFF.

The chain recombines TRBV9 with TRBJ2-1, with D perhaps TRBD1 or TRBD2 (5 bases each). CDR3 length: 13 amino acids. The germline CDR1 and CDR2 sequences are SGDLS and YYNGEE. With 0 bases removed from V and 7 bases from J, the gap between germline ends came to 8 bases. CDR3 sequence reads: CASSVGGENEQFF. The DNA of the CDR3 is TGTGCCAGCAGCGTAGGAGGGGAAAATGAGCAGTTCTTC.

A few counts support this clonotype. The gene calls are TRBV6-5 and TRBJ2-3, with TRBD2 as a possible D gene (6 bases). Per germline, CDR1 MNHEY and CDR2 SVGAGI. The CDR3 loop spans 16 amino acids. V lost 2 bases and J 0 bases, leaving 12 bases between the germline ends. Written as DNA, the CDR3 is TGTGCCAGCAGTTACGGCACGGGAGTTAGCACAGATACGCAGTATTTT. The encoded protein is CASSYGTGVSTDTQYF.

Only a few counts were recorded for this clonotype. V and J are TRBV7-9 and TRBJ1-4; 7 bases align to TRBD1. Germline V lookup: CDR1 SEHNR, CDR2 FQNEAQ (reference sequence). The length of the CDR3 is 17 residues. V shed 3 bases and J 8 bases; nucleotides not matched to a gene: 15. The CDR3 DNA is TGTGCCAGCAGCTTCGGGACAGTCTACACCTCATGGGAAAAACTGTTTTTT. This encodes CASSFGTVYTSWEKLFF. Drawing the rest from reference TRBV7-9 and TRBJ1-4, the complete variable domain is DTGVSQNPRHKITKRGQNVTFRCDPISEHNRLYWYRQTLGQGPEFLTYFQNEAQLEKSRLLSDRFSAERPKGSFSTLEIQRTEQGDSAMYLCASSFGTVYTSWEKLFFGSGTQLSVL.

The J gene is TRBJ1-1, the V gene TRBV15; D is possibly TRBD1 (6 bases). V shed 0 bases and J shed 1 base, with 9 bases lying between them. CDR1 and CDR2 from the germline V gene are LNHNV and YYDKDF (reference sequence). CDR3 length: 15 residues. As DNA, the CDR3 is TGTGCCACCAGCAGAGATGGGGGCGAGAACACTGAAGCTTTCTTT. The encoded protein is CATSRDGGENTEAFF.

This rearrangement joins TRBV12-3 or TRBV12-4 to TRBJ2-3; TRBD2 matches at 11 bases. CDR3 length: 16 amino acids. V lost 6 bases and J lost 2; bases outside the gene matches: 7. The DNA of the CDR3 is TGTGCCAGCAGCCCTATTAGCGGGGGGGCCACAGATACGCAGTATTTT. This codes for CASSPISGGATDTQYF.

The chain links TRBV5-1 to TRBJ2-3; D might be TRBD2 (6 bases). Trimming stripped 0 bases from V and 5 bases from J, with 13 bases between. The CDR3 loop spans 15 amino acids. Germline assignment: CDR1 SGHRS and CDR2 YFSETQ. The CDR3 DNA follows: TGCGCCAGCAGCTTGGCCAGGCGGGGAATAGATACGCAGTATTTT. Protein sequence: CASSLARRGIDTQYF.

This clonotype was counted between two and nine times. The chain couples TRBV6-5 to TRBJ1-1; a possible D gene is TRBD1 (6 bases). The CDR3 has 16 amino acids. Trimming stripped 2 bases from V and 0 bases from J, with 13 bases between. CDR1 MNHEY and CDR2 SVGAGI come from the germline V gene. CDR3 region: CASSYTRTEMNTEAFF. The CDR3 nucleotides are TGTGCCAGCAGTTACACACGGACAGAGATGAACACTGAAGCTTTCTTT.

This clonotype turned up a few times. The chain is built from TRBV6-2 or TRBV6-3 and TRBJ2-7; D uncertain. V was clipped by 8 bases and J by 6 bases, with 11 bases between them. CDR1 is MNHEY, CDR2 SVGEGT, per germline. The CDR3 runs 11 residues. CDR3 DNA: TGTGCCAGCGGGGTCGGTGGCGAGCAGTACTTC. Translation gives CASGVGGEQYF.

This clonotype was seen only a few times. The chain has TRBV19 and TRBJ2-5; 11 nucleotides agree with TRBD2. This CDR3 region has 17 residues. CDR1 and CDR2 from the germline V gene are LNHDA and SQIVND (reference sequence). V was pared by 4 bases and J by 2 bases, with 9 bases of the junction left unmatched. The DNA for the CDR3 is TGTGCCAGTAGTAAAGGACTACTAGCGGGGGAACAAGAGACCCAGTACTTC. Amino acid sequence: CASSKGLLAGEQETQYF.

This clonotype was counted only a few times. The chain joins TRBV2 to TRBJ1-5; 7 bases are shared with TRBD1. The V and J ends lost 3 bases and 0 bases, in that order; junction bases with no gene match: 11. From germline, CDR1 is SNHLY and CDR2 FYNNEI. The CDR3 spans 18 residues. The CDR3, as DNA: TGTGCCAGCAGTGAGTCCCGGGACAGTACGCATAGCAATCAGCCCCAGCATTTT. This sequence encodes CASSESRDSTHSNQPQHF.

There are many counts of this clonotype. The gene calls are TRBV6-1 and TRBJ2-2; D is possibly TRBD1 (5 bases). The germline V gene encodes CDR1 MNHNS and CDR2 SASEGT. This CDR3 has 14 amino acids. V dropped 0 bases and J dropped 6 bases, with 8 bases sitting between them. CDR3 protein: CASSEAIGAGELFF. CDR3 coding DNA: TGTGCCAGCAGTGAAGCGATAGGGGCCGGGGAGCTGTTTTTT.

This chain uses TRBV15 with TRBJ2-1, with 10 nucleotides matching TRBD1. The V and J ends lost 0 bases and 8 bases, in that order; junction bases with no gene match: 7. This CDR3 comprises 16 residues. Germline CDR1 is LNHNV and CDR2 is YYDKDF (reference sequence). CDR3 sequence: CATSRDGGQGIDEQFF. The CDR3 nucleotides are TGTGCCACCAGCAGAGATGGGGGACAGGGGATAGATGAGCAGTTCTTC.

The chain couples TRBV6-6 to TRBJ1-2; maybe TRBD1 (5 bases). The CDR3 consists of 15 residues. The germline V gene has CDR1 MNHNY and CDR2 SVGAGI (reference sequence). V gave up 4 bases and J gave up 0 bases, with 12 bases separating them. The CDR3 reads CASSFQTVTNYGYTF. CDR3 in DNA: TGTGCCAGCAGTTTTCAGACAGTGACTAACTATGGCTACACCTTC.

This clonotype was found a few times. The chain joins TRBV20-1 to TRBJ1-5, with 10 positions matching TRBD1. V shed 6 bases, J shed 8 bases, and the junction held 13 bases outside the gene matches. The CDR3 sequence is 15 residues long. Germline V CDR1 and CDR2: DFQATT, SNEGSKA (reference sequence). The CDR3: CSARTPGQGSEPQHF. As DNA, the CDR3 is TGCAGTGCCCGGACGCCGGGACAGGGGAGTGAGCCCCAGCATTTT.

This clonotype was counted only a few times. CDR3: CASSEAGGTSGSQETQYF. In nucleotides, the CDR3 is TGTGCCAGCAGTGAAGCGGGGGGGACTAGCGGATCCCAAGAGACCCAGTACTTC. V is TRBV6-1 and J is TRBJ2-5, with TRBD2 matching over 11 bases. This CDR3 region has 18 residues. Trimming cost V 0 bases and J 1 base; bases outside gene matches: 7. Germline values: CDR1 MNHNS, CDR2 SASEGT.

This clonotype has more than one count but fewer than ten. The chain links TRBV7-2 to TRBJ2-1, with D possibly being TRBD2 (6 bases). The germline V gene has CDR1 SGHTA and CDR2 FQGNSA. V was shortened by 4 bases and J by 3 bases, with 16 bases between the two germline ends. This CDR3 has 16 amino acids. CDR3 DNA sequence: TGTGCCAGCAGCTCTTCCTCTAGCGAAGTCTACAATGAGCAGTTCTTC. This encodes CASSSSSSEVYNEQFF.